This T cell receptor (beta chain) was sequenced in a study of shared clonotypes between healthy human individuals. Study details: With ages of 18 to 49, the donors were a couple of women and a few men.

This CDR3 comprises 16 residues. J was trimmed by 5 bases and V by 0 bases; bases with no gene match: 3. The germline gives CDR1 KGHSH, CDR2 LQKENI. Deep-level assay runs were performed. The data were produced by immunoSEQ multiplex PCR, yet TCRdb's version contains in-frame clones alone and is incomplete. The table includes some 450,000 clones, roughly three quarters detected once. All donors qualified as healthy HIV-negative adults and had experienced no recent acute infections or vaccinations. This chain uses TRBV18 with TRBJ2-1, with 11 bases that match TRBD1. This receptor was identified in a woman aged 40 to 55 in good health. Some clones in this sample may be carry-over from other donors' samples. The sample consisted of PBMCs. This CDR3 reads CASSPPTGQGDNEQFF. The CDR3 nucleotides are TGTGCCAGCTCACCACCTACGGGACAGGGGGACAATGAGCAGTTCTTC.